The 27 T cell receptor beta chains given below trace back to one sample, sequenced in a study of cytomegalovirus exposure and HLA in healthy donors. Primers included in the PCR were 60 Vbeta and 13 Jbeta primers. Sequencing was performed with immunoSEQ multiplex PCR; in TCRdb, only in-frame clones are kept and a portion is missing. The data hold 190,000 or so clones, with 80% observed a single time. Material: PBMCs. Every receptor here comes from a boy aged 5-17 years in good health and CMV-seronegative.

This sequence joins TRBV10-3 and TRBJ1-2, with 7 bases that match TRBD1. CDR1 and CDR2 from the germline V gene are ENHRY and SYGVKD. This CDR3 has 14 residues. With 10 bases clipped from V and 0 bases from J, the junction kept 8 bases outside the gene matches. CDR3 residues: CATAGTDTNYGYTF. CDR3 in DNA: TGTGCCACCGCCGGGACAGATACTAACTATGGCTACACCTTC.

The chain recombines TRBV2 with TRBJ2-7; D is unclear. CDR1 and CDR2 from the germline V gene are SNHLY and FYNNEI. The length of the CDR3 is 12 residues. The ends were cut back, 1 base at V and 7 bases at J, with 8 bases in the middle. The CDR3 protein is CASSEDFREQYF. The CDR3 bases are TGTGCCAGCAGTGAAGATTTTCGTGAGCAGTACTTC. Looking up the rest from reference TRBV2 and TRBJ2-7 gives the full variable domain: EPEVTQTPSHQVTQMGQEVILRCVPISNHLYFYWYRQILGQKVEFLVSFYNNEISEKSEIFDDQFSVERPDGSNFTLKIRSTKLEDSAMYFCASSEDFREQYFGPGTRLTVT.

In regard to this clone: The sample has other DNA sequences that encode this CDR3 too. This chain links TRBV28 with TRBJ1-2; D is perhaps TRBD1 (6 bases). The CDR3 has 14 residues. CDR1 and CDR2 from the germline V gene are MDHEN and SYDVKM. V was clipped by 6 bases and J by 5 bases, with 16 bases between them. The chain's CDR3 is CASSSRTALYGYTF. The CDR3 nucleotides are TGTGCCAGCAGCTCTCGGACAGCCTTATATGGCTACACCTTC.

The CDR3 DNA follows: TGTGCCAGCAGCACCCAAAGCGGGGGCTGGGCAGAGACCCAGTACTTC. It encodes CASSTQSGGWAETQYF. V and J are TRBV9 and TRBJ2-5; TRBD2 matches at 8 bases. J lost 4 bases, V lost 4 bases, and 12 bases had no gene match. Germline CDR1 reads SGDLS; CDR2 reads YYNGEE. The CDR3 extends over 16 amino acids. The full variable domain, its missing parts supplied by reference TRBV9 and TRBJ2-5, is DSGVTQTPKHLITATGQRVTLRCSPRSGDLSVYWYQQSLDQGLQFLIQYYNGEERAKGNILERFSAQQFPDLHSELNLSSLELGDSALYFCASSTQSGGWAETQYFGPGTRLLVL.

A word on this clone: The sample holds other DNA sequences that translate to the same CDR3. V is TRBV7-2 and J is TRBJ2-7; TRBD1 matches at 8 bases. The CDR3 is 14 residues long. Germline V gene sequence: CDR1 SGHTA, CDR2 FQGNSA. After removal of 1 base from V and 6 bases from J, the junction contained 5 bases not matched to a gene. CDR3 sequence (DNA): TGTGCCAGCAGCTTAGGCTCAGGGGGCTTCGAGCAGTACTTC. Protein sequence: CASSLGSGGFEQYF.

The rearrangement joins TRBV6-1 to TRBJ1-2; D remains ambiguous. Germline assignment: CDR1 MNHNS and CDR2 SASEGT. The V gene lost 7 bases and the J gene lost 0 bases, with 12 bases spanning the gap. The CDR3 has 14 amino acids. CDR3 amino acids: CASNRGQTNYGYTF. The CDR3 DNA follows: TGTGCCAGCAATCGAGGGCAGACTAACTATGGCTACACCTTC.

CDR3 residues: CASSASREAFF. The DNA of the CDR3 is TGTGCCAGCAGTGCTTCTCGGGAAGCTTTCTTT. V usage is TRBV6-1 and J usage is TRBJ1-1; D is unclear. The CDR3 covers 11 residues. Trimming shortened V by 4 bases and J by 8 bases, and 8 bases separated the two germline ends. Germline V gene data show CDR1 as MNHNS and CDR2 as SASEGT.

There are a few counts of this clone. The chain joins TRBV29-1 to TRBJ2-3, with 8 bases aligning to TRBD2. The CDR3 sequence is 14 residues long. The germline gives CDR1 SQVTM, CDR2 ANQGSEA. V dropped 7 bases and J dropped 5; count of bases not matched to a gene: 11. The chain's CDR3 is CSAPAQREQDTQYF. CDR3 coding DNA: TGCAGCGCCCCAGCCCAGCGGGAGCAAGATACGCAGTATTTT.

This clone was counted a few times. The chain links TRBV30 to TRBJ1-1, with 8 bases lining up with TRBD1. The V gene's germline CDR1 is GTSNPN and CDR2 SVGIG (reference sequence). The CDR3 loop spans 14 amino acids. The V and J ends lost 3 bases and 1 base, in that order; junction bases with no gene match: 4. In DNA, the CDR3 is TGTGCCTGGAGCAGGGGGCATGAGAACACTGAAGCTTTCTTT. This sequence encodes CAWSRGHENTEAFF.

This clone has a single count. The chain joins TRBV28 to TRBJ1-6; D unresolved. The germline V gene encodes CDR1 MDHEN and CDR2 SYDVKM. The germline V and J ends were trimmed by 11 bases and 8 bases, with 19 bases remaining between them. The CDR3 has 14 amino acids. CDR3 sequence: CAGSGRQFYSPLHF. DNA for the CDR3: TGTGCCGGATCCGGAAGACAATTTTATTCACCCCTCCACTTT.

This clone was counted once. This chain connects TRBV13 to TRBJ2-1, with TRBD2 identical over 7 bases. This CDR3 comprises 17 residues. After removal of 5 bases from V and 2 bases from J, the junction contained 12 bases not matched to a gene. Germline CDR1 is PRHDT and CDR2 is FYEKMQ (reference sequence). As DNA, the CDR3 is TGTGCCAGCAGCCCGATCGGGCGGGAGTCACCCTACAATGAGCAGTTCTTC. Its protein is CASSPIGRESPYNEQFF.

The V call is TRBV30, the J call TRBJ1-1; D gene uncertain. Germline V lookup: CDR1 GTSNPN, CDR2 SVGIG (reference sequence). The CDR3 has 13 residues. Trimming shortened V by 6 bases and J by 5 bases, and 16 bases separated the two germline ends. CDR3 loop: CACSTGSGTEAFF. The CDR3 region has the DNA TGTGCCTGTTCGACCGGGAGCGGGACTGAAGCTTTCTTT.

J is TRBJ2-5 and V is TRBV5-4, with 9 bases fitting TRBD1. The V gene end was trimmed by 4 bases and the J gene end by 1 base; junction bases not matched to a gene: 5. CDR1 is SGHNT and CDR2 is YYREEE in the germline V gene (reference sequence). The CDR3 consists of 15 residues. The CDR3 reads CASSTPGQGQETQYF. CDR3 coding DNA: TGTGCCAGCAGCACACCGGGACAGGGCCAAGAGACCCAGTACTTC.

The rearrangement uses TRBV5-6 and TRBJ2-7; D is undetermined. Germline V gene data show CDR1 as SGHDT and CDR2 as YYEEEE. V was clipped by 3 bases and J by 0 bases, with 10 bases between them. The CDR3 length is 14 residues. The CDR3 sequence: CASSSLLRSYEQYF. CDR3 bases: TGTGCCAGCAGCTCCCTTCTACGCTCCTACGAGCAGTACTTC. Full variable domain (outside the CDR3, taken from reference TRBV5-6 and TRBJ2-7): DAGVTQSPTHLIKTRGQQVTLRCSPKSGHDTVSWYQQALGQGPQFIFQYYEEEERQRGNFPDRFSGHQFPNYSSELNVNALLLGDSALYLCASSSLLRSYEQYFGPGTRLTVT.

V and J are TRBV15 and TRBJ1-1; weak D call: TRBD1 (5 bases). Per the germline V gene, CDR1 is LNHNV and CDR2 is YYDKDF (reference sequence). The CDR3 runs 14 residues. V was pared by 5 bases and J by 7 bases, with 17 bases between. The CDR3 nucleotides are TGTGCCACCAGCCAGGGTCGAGAAGTCCTTGAAGCTTTCTTT. Translation: CATSQGREVLEAFF.

This clone was seen more than once but under ten times. Germline and junction disagree at one end, which may indicate a read error. The rearrangement uses TRBV7-9 and TRBJ2-7, with 12 nucleotides matching TRBD2. Germline V gene data show CDR1 as SEHNR and CDR2 as FQNEAQ (reference sequence). The CDR3 spans 16 residues. CDR3 nucleotide sequence: TGTTCCAGCCTAGGTTGGCTAGCGGGAGGGTCCTACGAGCAGTACTTC. Residues: CSSLGWLAGGSYEQYF.

This rearrangement joins TRBV19 to TRBJ1-5; perhaps TRBD1 as D (5 bases). Trimming stripped 3 bases from V and 0 bases from J, with 15 bases between. There are 17 residues in the CDR3. The germline CDR1 and CDR2 sequences are LNHDA and SQIVND (reference sequence). CDR3 DNA: TGTGCCAGTAGTATCGGGGGATCCAGACGTAGCAATCAGCCCCAGCATTTT. It is translated as CASSIGGSRRSNQPQHF.

The CDR3 loop reads CASSRAQGLYYEQYF. CDR3 coding DNA: TGTGCCAGCAGTAGGGCTCAGGGACTATACTACGAGCAGTACTTC. The chain is built from TRBV6-5 and TRBJ2-7; 7 bases align to TRBD2. From germline, CDR1 is MNHEY and CDR2 SVGAGI. This CDR3 has 15 amino acids. J lost 3 bases, V lost 5 bases, and 10 bases had no gene match.

The rearrangement joins TRBV7-2 to TRBJ2-3, with 8 bases fitting TRBD2. Losses at the gene ends were 2 bases for V and 6 bases for J; bases not matched to a gene: 7. This CDR3 has 15 amino acids. From germline, CDR1 is SGHTA and CDR2 FQGNSA. The CDR3 protein is CASSLSVRGADTQYF. The CDR3 nucleotides are TGTGCCAGCAGCTTATCCGTGCGGGGGGCGGATACGCAGTATTTT. The complete variable domain, with remaining parts taken from reference TRBV7-2 and TRBJ2-3, reads GAGVSQSPSNKVTEKGKDVELRCDPISGHTALYWYRQSLGQGLEFLIYFQGNSAPDKSGLPSDRFSAERTGGSVSTLTIQRTQQEDSAVYLCASSLSVRGADTQYFGPGTRLTVL.

The V and J genes are TRBV7-8 and TRBJ2-2; D not resolved. Germline V gene lookup returns CDR1 SGHVS and CDR2 FQNEAQ. With 0 bases removed from V and 0 bases from J, the gap between germline ends came to 8 bases. The CDR3 is 16 residues long. The CDR3 sequence: CASSLALSANTGELFF. The CDR3 DNA reads as TGTGCCAGCAGCTTAGCGCTCAGTGCGAACACCGGGGAGCTGTTTTTT.

This chain links TRBV29-1 with TRBJ2-7, with 8 bases that match TRBD1. The CDR3 extends over 13 amino acids. Germline trimming cut 2 bases from V and 3 bases from J; bases unmatched to any gene: 3. Per germline, CDR1 SQVTM and CDR2 ANQGSEA. The CDR3 loop is CSVEKTGGYEQYF. CDR3 in DNA: TGCAGCGTTGAAAAAACAGGGGGCTACGAGCAGTACTTC.

The chain recombines TRBV19 with TRBJ2-4; TRBD1 agrees at 8 bases. Unmatched junction bases numbered 6, after V lost 2 bases and J lost 3 bases. The germline CDR1 and CDR2 sequences are LNHDA and SQIVND (reference sequence). The CDR3 has 16 amino acids. In DNA, the CDR3 is TGTGCCAGTAGTATACAGACAGGGGAGGACAAAAACATTCAGTACTTC. Encoded protein: CASSIQTGEDKNIQYF.

This chain uses TRBV18 with TRBJ1-2, with D possibly TRBD1 on 5 matching bases. This CDR3 comprises 14 residues. Germline V CDR1 and CDR2: KGHSH, LQKENI. V gave up 3 bases and J gave up 3 bases, with 11 bases separating them. The DNA of the CDR3 is TGTGCCAGCTCACCCTCGCGGGACCACTATGGCTACACCTTC. This sequence encodes CASSPSRDHYGYTF. The full variable domain, its missing parts supplied by reference TRBV18 and TRBJ1-2, is NAGVMQNPRHLVRRRGQEARLRCSPMKGHSHVYWYRQLPEEGLKFMVYLQKENIIDESGMPKERFSAEFPKEGPSILRIQQVVRGDSAAYFCASSPSRDHYGYTFGSGTRLTVV.

This clone was seen a single time. The chain links TRBV19 to TRBJ1-2; D remains unclear. This CDR3 is 15 amino acids long. V shed 7 bases and J shed 4 bases, with 19 bases lying between them. Germline V lookup: CDR1 LNHDA, CDR2 SQIVND (reference sequence). The CDR3 protein is CASTLWSSNAYGYTF. CDR3 DNA sequence: TGTGCCAGTACGCTGTGGAGCTCGAATGCCTATGGCTACACCTTC.

The chain employs TRBV7-9 and TRBJ2-1, with 9 bases fitting TRBD2. Germline assignment: CDR1 SEHNR and CDR2 FQNEAQ (reference sequence). J lost 0 bases, V lost 7 bases, and 13 bases had no gene match. The CDR3 runs 18 residues. The DNA of the CDR3 is TGTGCCAGCACCCTGGGGCTAGCGGGACCCTACTCCTACAATGAGCAGTTCTTC. Protein: CASTLGLAGPYSYNEQFF. Full variable domain (missing parts from reference TRBV7-9 and TRBJ2-1): DTGVSQNPRHKITKRGQNVTFRCDPISEHNRLYWYRQTLGQGPEFLTYFQNEAQLEKSRLLSDRFSAERPKGSFSTLEIQRTEQGDSAMYLCASTLGLAGPYSYNEQFFGPGTRLTVL.

The chain employs TRBV6-1 and TRBJ1-2; 9 bases align to TRBD1. The J segment lost 4 bases and the V segment lost 3 bases, leaving 6 bases of the junction unmatched. This CDR3 has 15 amino acids. CDR1 MNHNS and CDR2 SASEGT come from the germline V gene. Written as DNA, the CDR3 is TGTGCCAGCAGTGAGAGGACAGGGGCGGCCTATGGCTACACCTTC. As protein: CASSERTGAAYGYTF.

V is TRBV19 and J is TRBJ2-3, with TRBD2 identical over 10 bases. CDR1 and CDR2 from the germline V gene are LNHDA and SQIVND (reference sequence). The CDR3 runs to 16 residues. Trimming took 3 bases from V and 0 from J; bases not matched to a gene: 3. The CDR3 region is CASSILAGVSTDTQYF. The CDR3 DNA reads TGTGCCAGTAGTATTCTAGCGGGAGTGAGCACAGATACGCAGTATTTT.